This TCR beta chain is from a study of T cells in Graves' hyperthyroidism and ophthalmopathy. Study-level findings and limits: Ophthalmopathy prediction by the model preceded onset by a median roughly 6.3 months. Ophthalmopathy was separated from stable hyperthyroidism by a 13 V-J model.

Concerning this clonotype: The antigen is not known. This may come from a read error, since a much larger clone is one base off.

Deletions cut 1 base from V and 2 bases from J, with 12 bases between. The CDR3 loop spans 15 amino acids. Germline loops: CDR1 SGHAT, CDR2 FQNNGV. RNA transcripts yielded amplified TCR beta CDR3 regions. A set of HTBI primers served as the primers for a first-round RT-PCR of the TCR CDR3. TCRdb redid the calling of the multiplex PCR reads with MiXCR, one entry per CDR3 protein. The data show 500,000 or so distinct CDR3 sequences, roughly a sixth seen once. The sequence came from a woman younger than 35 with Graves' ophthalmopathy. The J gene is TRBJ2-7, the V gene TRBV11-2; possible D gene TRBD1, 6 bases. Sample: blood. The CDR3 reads CASSLGAPGAYEQYF. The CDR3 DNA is TGTGCCAGCAGCTTAGGCGCCCCAGGGGCCTACGAGCAGTACTTC.